These 11 T cell receptor beta chains originate from one sample sequenced in a study of early T cells in non-severe SARS-CoV-2 infection. TCRdb re-derived calls from the 5' RACE reads in MiXCR, one entry per CDR3 protein. The repertoire holds some 30,000 distinct CDR3 sequences, with 5.3% as singletons. Sequencing used whole blood. These receptors came from an adult who was a healthcare worker with PCR-confirmed SARS-CoV-2 infection or an uninfected control (not recorded which).

This clonotype has at least ten counts. The rearrangement joins TRBV12-3 or TRBV12-4 to TRBJ2-7, with a possible D match to TRBD2 (6 bases). The CDR3 extends over 14 amino acids. Trimming pared 6 bases from V and 7 bases from J, leaving 19 bases between. The CDR3 sequence: CASSHEGLGGEQYF. The CDR3 region has the DNA TGTGCCAGCAGCCACGAGGGACTCGGAGGTGAGCAGTACTTC.

This clonotype was seen ten or more times. The V call is TRBV6-5, the J call TRBJ1-1, with D possibly being TRBD1 (6 bases). The germline CDR1 and CDR2 sequences are MNHEY and SVGAGI. The V end was cut by 5 bases, the J end by 5 bases, with 21 bases between. This CDR3 is 16 amino acids long. CDR3 in DNA: TGTGCCAGCAGTACCGGGACACCCTCCTGGGGGACTGAAGCTTTCTTT. Protein: CASSTGTPSWGTEAFF.

This clonotype was observed many times. This chain links TRBV6-1 with TRBJ1-5; D remains ambiguous. This CDR3 is built from 16 residues. The germline gives CDR1 MNHNS, CDR2 SASEGT. V lost 0 bases and J lost 0, with 9 bases in between. CDR3 residues: CASSEAHGYSNQPQHF. The DNA of the CDR3 is TGTGCCAGCAGTGAAGCGCATGGGTATAGCAATCAGCCCCAGCATTTT.

This clonotype has at least ten counts. The V gene is TRBV5-4, the J gene TRBJ2-3; 8 bases line up with TRBD2. The V segment lost 4 bases and the J segment 4 bases; nucleotides outside the gene matches: 8. CDR1 and CDR2 (germline): SGHNT, YYREEE (reference sequence). The CDR3 is 15 residues long. CDR3: CASSPRGRSADTQYF. The CDR3, as DNA: TGTGCCAGCAGCCCGCGCGGGAGGTCTGCAGATACGCAGTATTTT.

This clonotype was seen ten or more times. The chain is built from TRBV6-5 and TRBJ2-7; D gene uncertain. Trimming removed 5 bases at V and 2 bases at J, with 13 bases between. Germline CDR1 is MNHEY and CDR2 is SVGAGI. The CDR3 contains 14 residues. CDR3: CASSPRSLTYEQYF. The CDR3 DNA reads as TGTGCCAGCAGTCCGAGGTCCCTGACCTACGAGCAGTACTTC.

This clonotype appeared many times. The CDR3 DNA sequence: TGTGCCAGCTCCCTCCTGCCCCAAAGCTCTGGAAACACCATATATTTT. It yields the protein CASSLLPQSSGNTIYF. This chain joins TRBV12-3 or TRBV12-4 and TRBJ1-3; D not certain. This CDR3 has 16 residues. Trimming removed 8 bases from V and 0 bases from J, with 17 bases in between.

This clonotype was recorded many times. The chain links TRBV7-2 to TRBJ2-3, with 11 bases fitting TRBD2. V shed 2 bases and J 1 base; nucleotides not matched to a gene: 8. CDR1 and CDR2 (germline): SGHTA, FQGNSA. The CDR3 has 18 amino acids. CDR3 residues: CASSLTSWTSGRTDTQYF. In DNA, the CDR3 is TGTGCCAGCAGCTTAACCTCTTGGACTAGCGGGCGCACAGATACGCAGTATTTT.

Ten or more counts support this clonotype. The chain recombines TRBV7-9 with TRBJ2-4, with 8 nucleotides matching TRBD2. Germline V CDR1 and CDR2: SEHNR, FQNEAQ (reference sequence). CDR3 length equals 14 residues. J was trimmed by 16 bases and V by 5 bases; bases with no gene match: 16. This chain's CDR3 is CASSLHAGGQNLYF. CDR3 bases: TGTGCCAGCAGCCTGCATGCGGGGGGCCAAAACCTCTACTTC.

This clonotype showed up many times. The genes are TRBV27 and TRBJ2-7; 7 bases match TRBD1. The CDR3 extends over 14 amino acids. CDR1 is MNHEY and CDR2 is SMNVEV in the germline V gene (reference sequence). V dropped 5 bases and J dropped 3; count of bases not matched to a gene: 7. The CDR3: CASSRATGSYEQYF. As DNA, the CDR3 is TGTGCCAGCAGTAGAGCGACAGGGAGCTACGAGCAGTACTTC.

This clonotype was seen many times. This rearrangement joins TRBV6-2 or TRBV6-3 to TRBJ2-5; unclear D gene. There are 14 residues in the CDR3. Trimming took off 4 bases at V and 5 bases at J, with 14 bases between the two ends. Per the germline V gene, CDR1 is MNHEY and CDR2 is SVGEGT. The CDR3 loop reads CASSSGAVRETQYF. CDR3 nucleotides: TGTGCCAGCAGTTCAGGTGCGGTGAGGGAGACCCAGTACTTC.

Many counts were recorded for this clonotype. This chain joins TRBV6-1 and TRBJ1-1, with no clear D. The V end lost 1 base, the J end lost 7 bases, and 4 bases lay between the germline ends. The length of the CDR3 is 11 residues. Germline loops: CDR1 MNHNS, CDR2 SASEGT. CDR3 in amino acids: CASSEVVEAFF. The CDR3 DNA is TGTGCCAGCAGTGAAGTGGTTGAAGCTTTCTTT.